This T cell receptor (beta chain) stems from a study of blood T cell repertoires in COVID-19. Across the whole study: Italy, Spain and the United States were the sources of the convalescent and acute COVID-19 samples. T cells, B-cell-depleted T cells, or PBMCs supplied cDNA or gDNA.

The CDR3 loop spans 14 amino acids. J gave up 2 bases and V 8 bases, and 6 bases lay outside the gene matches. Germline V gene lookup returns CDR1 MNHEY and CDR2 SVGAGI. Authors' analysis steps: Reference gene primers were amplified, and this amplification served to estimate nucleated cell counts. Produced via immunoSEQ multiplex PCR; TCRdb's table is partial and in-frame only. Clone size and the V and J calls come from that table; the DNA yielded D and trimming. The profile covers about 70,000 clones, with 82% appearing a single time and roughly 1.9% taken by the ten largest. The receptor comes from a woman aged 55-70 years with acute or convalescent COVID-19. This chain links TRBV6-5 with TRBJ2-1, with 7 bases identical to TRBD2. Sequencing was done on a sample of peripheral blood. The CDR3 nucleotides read TGTGCCAGCGGGGGAGCGGGGACCTACAATGAGCAGTTCTTC. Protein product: CASGGAGTYNEQFF.